A single T cell receptor (beta chain) is shown here with its context. One junction end disagrees with the germline gene, perhaps due to a read error. The entry originates in a study of blood T cell repertoires in COVID-19. Study background: Samples of COVID-19 (acute and convalescent) were obtained from the United States, Italy and Spain. The analysed material was cDNA or gDNA that came from T cells, B-cell-depleted T cells, or PBMCs.

In the authors' workflow: Amplified reference gene primers provided the basis for estimating nucleated cell counts. TCRdb's table, derived via immunoSEQ multiplex PCR, lists solely in-frame clones and lacks some. The V and J calls and clone size were taken over from that table, and D and trimming were inferred from the DNA. The data show 450,000 to 500,000 clones, 70% to 90% seen once. The CDR3 spans 10 residues. Germline V gene data show CDR1 as DFQATT and CDR2 as SNEGSKA (reference sequence). Sequencing was performed on peripheral blood. J is TRBJ1-2 and V is TRBV20-1; maybe TRBD1 (6 bases). This receptor was taken from a human donor in a cohort sampled during active COVID-19. The CDR3 protein is CGGAGDGYTF. In DNA, the CDR3 is TGTGGGGGGGCTGGCGATGGCTACACCTTC.